This paragraph covers one TCR beta chain sequence. Germline lookup yields CDR1 DFQATT and CDR2 SNEGSKA (reference sequence). V lost 2 bases, J lost 8 bases, and 9 bases lay in between. The CDR3 runs to 11 residues. The table came from immunoSEQ multiplex PCR; TCRdb's copy has only in-frame clones and leaves some out. The data contain roughly 70,000 clones, roughly nine tenths of them singletons. The data were taken from a study of T cell changes during pregnancy in multiple sclerosis. This TCR was sampled from a female donor with multiple sclerosis, enrolled in a pregnancy study. The rearrangement links TRBV20-1 to TRBJ1-2, with D possibly TRBD1 on 5 matching bases. Sequencing was performed on peripheral blood, taken before pregnancy. CDR3 DNA sequence: TGCAGTGCTAGACGGGACTCCGGCTACACCTTC. This codes for CSARRDSGYTF.